This T cell receptor beta chain derives from a study of Tregs in tolerant kidney transplant recipients. Study-level results: Expanding Tregs on activated donor B cells appeared to best identify donor-specific TCRbeta clones. Few patients were studied, so findings need validation in larger groups. This study did not directly address biological reproducibility.

The germline V gene encodes CDR1 MNHNS and CDR2 SASEGT. Between the trimmed V and J ends, which lost 6 bases and 3 bases, there was a span of 15 bases. The length of the CDR3 is 15 residues. CD4+CD25+CD127- Tregs, CD4+CD25- non-Tregs, CD4 and CD8 cells were sorted. Turning to this clone: Its antigen is unknown.

Method: immunoSEQ multiplex PCR; TCRdb's copy keeps in-frame clones and lacks some. The sample yields 110,000 or so clones, 85% to 95% seen once. The sequence came from a human donor in good health. Sample: CD4+ T cells from blood. This rearrangement joins TRBV6-1 to TRBJ1-3; tentative D call: TRBD1 (5 bases). CDR3 protein: CASSRQTSSGNTIYF. For the CDR3, the DNA is TGTGCCAGCAGCCGACAGACGTCAAGTGGAAACACCATATATTTT.